Here is one T cell receptor beta chain with its context. These data come from a study of blood T cell repertoires in COVID-19. Germline values: CDR1 SGHNT, CDR2 YYREEE (reference sequence). The CDR3 loop spans 14 amino acids. V lost 5 bases to trimming and J lost 3 bases, with 15 bases between them. Assay used: immunoSEQ multiplex PCR; TCRdb lists only in-frame clones, some missing. This table has approximately 65,000 clones, approximately 80% appearing once. The V call is TRBV5-4, the J call TRBJ2-7; perhaps TRBD1 as D (7 bases). The clonotype originates from a woman in her forties with acute COVID-19. The source material was PBMCs or T cells enriched from blood (not recorded which). The CDR3 nucleotides are TGTGCCAGCAGTCACGGGGGACAGAGCTACGAGCAGTACTTC. It yields the protein CASSHGGQSYEQYF. Full variable domain (rest looked up from reference TRBV5-4 and TRBJ2-7): ETGVTQSPTHLIKTRGQQVTLRCSSQSGHNTVSWYQQALGQGPQFIFQYYREEENGRGNFPPRFSGLQFPNYSSELNVNALELDDSALYLCASSHGGQSYEQYFGPGTRLTVT.